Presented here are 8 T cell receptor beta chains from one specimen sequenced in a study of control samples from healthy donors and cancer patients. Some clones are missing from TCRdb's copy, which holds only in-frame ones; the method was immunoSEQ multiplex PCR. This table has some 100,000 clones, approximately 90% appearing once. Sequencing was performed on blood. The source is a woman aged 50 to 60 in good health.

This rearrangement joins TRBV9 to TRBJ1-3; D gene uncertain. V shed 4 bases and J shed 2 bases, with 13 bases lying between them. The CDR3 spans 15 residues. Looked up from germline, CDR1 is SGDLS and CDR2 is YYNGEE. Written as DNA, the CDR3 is TGTGCCAGCAGCCCCCGGGGAACCCCTGGAAACACCATATATTTT. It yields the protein CASSPRGTPGNTIYF.

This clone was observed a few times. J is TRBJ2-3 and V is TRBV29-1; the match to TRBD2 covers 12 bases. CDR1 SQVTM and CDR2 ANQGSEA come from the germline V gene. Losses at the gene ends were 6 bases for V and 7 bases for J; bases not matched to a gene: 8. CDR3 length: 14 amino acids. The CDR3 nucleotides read TGCAGCGTCGTTCTAGCGGGAGGGCCTAATACGCAGTATTTT. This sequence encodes CSVVLAGGPNTQYF.

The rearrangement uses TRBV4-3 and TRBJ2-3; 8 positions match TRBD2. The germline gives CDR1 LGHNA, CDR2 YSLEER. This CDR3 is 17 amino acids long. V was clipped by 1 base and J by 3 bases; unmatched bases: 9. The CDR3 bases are TGCGCCAGCAGCCAAGTACCTGGCGGGGGGCTAACAGATACGCAGTATTTT. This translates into CASSQVPGGGLTDTQYF.

The CDR3 sequence: CASSKQGANEKLFF. CDR3 in DNA: TGTGCCAGCTCAAAACAGGGGGCTAATGAAAAACTGTTTTTT. The rearrangement uses TRBV18 and TRBJ1-4; 8 bases line up with TRBD1. J gave up 3 bases and V 5 bases, and 2 bases lay outside the gene matches. The CDR3 totals 14 residues. CDR1 and CDR2 from the germline V gene are KGHSH and LQKENI.

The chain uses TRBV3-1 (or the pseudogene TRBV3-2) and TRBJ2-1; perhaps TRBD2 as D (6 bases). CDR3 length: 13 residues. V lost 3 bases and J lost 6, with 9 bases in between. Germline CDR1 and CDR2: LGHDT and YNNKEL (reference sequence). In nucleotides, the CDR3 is TGTGCCAGCAGCCACATGGGGGGCAATGAGCAGTTCTTC. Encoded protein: CASSHMGGNEQFF.

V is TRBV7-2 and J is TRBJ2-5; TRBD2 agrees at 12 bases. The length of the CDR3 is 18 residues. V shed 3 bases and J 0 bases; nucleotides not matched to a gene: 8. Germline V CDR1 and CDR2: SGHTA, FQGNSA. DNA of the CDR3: TGTGCCAGCAGCTTTGACCAGACTAGCGGGGGATACCAAGAGACCCAGTACTTC. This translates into CASSFDQTSGGYQETQYF.

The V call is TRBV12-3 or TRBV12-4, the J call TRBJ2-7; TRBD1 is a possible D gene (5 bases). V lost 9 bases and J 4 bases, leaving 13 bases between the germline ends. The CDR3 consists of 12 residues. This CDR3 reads CASSVSGYEQYF. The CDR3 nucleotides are TGTGCCAGTTCTGTCTCAGGGTACGAGCAGTACTTC.

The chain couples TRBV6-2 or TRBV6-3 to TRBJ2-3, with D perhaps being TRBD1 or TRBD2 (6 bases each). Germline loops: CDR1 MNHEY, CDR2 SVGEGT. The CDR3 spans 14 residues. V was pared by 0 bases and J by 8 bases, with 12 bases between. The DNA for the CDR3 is TGTGCCAGCAGTTACTCAGGAAAGGGGGGTACGCAGTATTTT. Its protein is CASSYSGKGGTQYF.